This T cell receptor (beta chain) was sequenced in a study of blood T cell repertoires in COVID-19. In the authors' methods: Using reference gene primer amplification, nucleated cell counts were estimated. Measured with immunoSEQ multiplex PCR; TCRdb has only the in-frame clones, and not every one. V, J and clone size are those of that table, while D and trimming were read from the DNA. The sample lists tens of thousands of clones; roughly 90% were seen once. Germline CDR1 SSHAT, CDR2 FNYEAQ (reference sequence). The CDR3 loop spans 20 amino acids. Trimming took 4 bases from V and 0 from J, leaving 25 bases between them.

The chain recombines TRBV7-7 with TRBJ1-5; a possible D gene is TRBD1 (5 bases). The clonotype originates from a man in his 60s with acute or convalescent COVID-19. The specimen was peripheral blood. The CDR3 protein is CASSSKAAARERNSNQPQHF. The DNA of the CDR3 is TGTGCCAGCAGCTCCAAGGCGGCCGCCAGGGAAAGAAATAGCAATCAGCCCCAGCATTTT.